The 21 T cell receptor beta chains reported below all come from one sample, sequenced in a study of control samples from healthy donors and cancer patients. Assay: immunoSEQ multiplex PCR; the TCRdb copy retains only in-frame clones and omits some. The sample carries over 90,000 clones, around 89% recorded once. What was sequenced was PBMCs. The source is a man aged 55 to 70 with lung cancer.

The chain employs TRBV10-1 and TRBJ1-1; unclear D gene. This CDR3 comprises 13 residues. V was pared by 7 bases and J by 4 bases, with 13 bases between. The germline CDR1 and CDR2 sequences are WNHNN and SYGVQD (reference sequence). The CDR3 DNA reads as TGCGCCAGCAAGGACCGCCAAGGCACTGAAGCTTTCTTT. It translates to CASKDRQGTEAFF.

In this sample, this clone turned up once. The CDR3 reads CASSLTGTITEAFF. The CDR3 DNA reads TGTGCCAGCAGCTTGACAGGGACGATAACTGAAGCTTTCTTT. V gene TRBV7-9 combines with J gene TRBJ1-1; 7 nucleotides align to TRBD1. In germline, CDR1 is SEHNR, CDR2 FQNEAQ (reference sequence). The length of the CDR3 is 14 residues. Unmatched junction bases numbered 6, after V lost 3 bases and J lost 5 bases.

This chain uses TRBV5-1 with TRBJ2-1; 8 bases agree with TRBD1. The CDR3 covers 17 residues. V dropped 1 base and J dropped 4; count of bases not matched to a gene: 10. Per the germline V gene, CDR1 is SGHRS and CDR2 is YFSETQ. CDR3 region: CASSLKAGGDSYNEQFF. DNA of the CDR3: TGCGCCAGCAGCTTGAAGGCAGGGGGCGATTCATACAATGAGCAGTTCTTC.

On this clone itself: A junction end diverges from the germline sequence, so it may reflect a read error. This chain links TRBV12-5 with TRBJ1-2, with unresolved D. Per the germline V gene, CDR1 is LGHNT and CDR2 is FRNRAP. This CDR3 region has 12 residues. The DNA of the CDR3 is TGTGCTCGTGGTGGGGAATACTATGGCTACACCTTC. This translates into CARGGEYYGYTF. The full variable domain, rest sourced from reference TRBV12-5 and TRBJ1-2, is DARVTQTPRHKVTEMGQEVTMRCQPILGHNTVFWYRQTMMQGLELLAYFRNRAPLDDSGMPKDRFSAEMPDATLATLKIQPSEPRDSAVYFCARGGEYYGYTFGSGTRLTVV.

This clone was seen only a few times. The chain links TRBV5-1 to TRBJ1-2; D is uncertain. CDR3 size: 13 residues. Germline assignment: CDR1 SGHRS and CDR2 YFSETQ. V lost 4 bases to trimming and J lost 1 base, with 8 bases between them. CDR3 protein: CASSTDLNYGYTF. CDR3 DNA: TGCGCCAGCAGCACGGACCTTAACTATGGCTACACCTTC.

The V and J genes are TRBV18 and TRBJ1-1, with D perhaps matching TRBD1 (5 bases). The CDR3 loop spans 13 amino acids. Germline values: CDR1 KGHSH, CDR2 LQKENI. The V and J ends lost 6 bases and 5 bases respectively, with 13 bases between them. The CDR3 loop is CASSSSTATEAFF. The DNA of the CDR3 is TGTGCCAGCTCTAGTTCGACAGCGACTGAAGCTTTCTTT.

The rearrangement links TRBV7-9 to TRBJ2-1; D is perhaps TRBD1 (6 bases). With 5 bases removed from V and 0 bases from J, the gap between germline ends came to 11 bases. Germline CDR1 SEHNR, CDR2 FQNEAQ (reference sequence). This CDR3 contains 15 residues. CDR3 loop: CASSPRTDSYNEQFF. In DNA form, the CDR3 reads TGTGCCAGCAGCCCGCGGACAGACTCCTACAATGAGCAGTTCTTC.

The J gene is TRBJ1-2, the V gene TRBV29-1; D is undetermined. This CDR3 spans 14 amino acids. Trimming took off 1 base at V and 4 bases at J, with 13 bases between the two ends. Looked up from germline, CDR1 is SQVTM and CDR2 is ANQGSEA. CDR3 sequence reads: CSVEALGHLYGYTF. The CDR3 DNA sequence: TGCAGCGTTGAAGCTCTAGGCCACCTCTATGGCTACACCTTC.

The chain joins TRBV7-9 to TRBJ1-1, with no clear D. Germline assignment: CDR1 SEHNR and CDR2 FQNEAQ (reference sequence). V lost 2 bases and J 3 bases, leaving 10 bases between the germline ends. The CDR3 spans 14 residues. The CDR3 region is CASSLIPLDTEAFF. CDR3 bases: TGTGCCAGCAGCTTAATCCCCCTAGACACTGAAGCTTTCTTT.

This chain joins TRBV5-1 and TRBJ2-7, with TRBD1 matching over 9 bases. V lost 3 bases to trimming and J lost 6 bases; unmatched junction nucleotides: 10. CDR1 and CDR2 (germline): SGHRS, YFSETQ. The CDR3 runs 15 residues. The CDR3 loop is CASSSLGTGPREQYF. The CDR3 coding sequence is TGCGCCAGCAGCTCCTTGGGGACAGGGCCCCGCGAGCAGTACTTC.

The CDR3 nucleotides read TGCGCCAGCAGCCATCGGGGGGAGACCCAGTACTTC. It translates to CASSHRGETQYF. The V call is TRBV4-1, the J call TRBJ2-5; tentatively, D is TRBD2 (6 bases). The V and J ends lost 3 bases and 5 bases respectively, with 7 bases between them. The CDR3 sequence is 12 residues long. Per germline, CDR1 MGHRA and CDR2 YSYEKL.

The rearrangement joins TRBV30 to TRBJ1-1, with D possibly TRBD1 on 5 matching bases. Trimming took 3 bases from V and 2 from J, leaving 16 bases between them. The CDR3 runs 15 residues. CDR1 is GTSNPN, CDR2 SVGIG, per germline (reference sequence). The CDR3 DNA reads as TGTGCCTGGAGCGGAGGGGTCTTCGGTAACACTGAAGCTTTCTTT. Amino acid sequence: CAWSGGVFGNTEAFF.

CDR3 in amino acids: CASSVGALLYNEQFF. In DNA form, the CDR3 reads TGTGCCAGCAGTGTAGGAGCACTACTATACAATGAGCAGTTCTTC. The chain couples TRBV2 to TRBJ2-1; D gene ambiguous. This CDR3 has 15 residues. V lost 4 bases and J lost 4, with 14 bases in between. Germline loops: CDR1 SNHLY, CDR2 FYNNEI. Filled out from reference TRBV2 and TRBJ2-1, the complete variable domain reads EPEVTQTPSHQVTQMGQEVILRCVPISNHLYFYWYRQILGQKVEFLVSFYNNEISEKSEIFDDQFSVERPDGSNFTLKIRSTKLEDSAMYFCASSVGALLYNEQFFGPGTRLTVL.

The rearrangement links TRBV24-1 to TRBJ2-2; 9 bases map to TRBD1. V trimming: 4 bases; J trimming: 4 bases; junction bases outside the gene matches: 12. Germline-derived CDR1 and CDR2 are KGHDR and SFDVKD. This CDR3 comprises 18 residues. The CDR3 bases are TGTGCCACCAGTGACTCTCTCGGACAGGGGCAAGTCACCGGGGAGCTGTTTTTT. Translation gives CATSDSLGQGQVTGELFF.

The chain recombines TRBV27 with TRBJ2-7; 14 positions agree with TRBD2. Germline-derived CDR1 and CDR2 are MNHEY and SMNVEV (reference sequence). V lost 5 bases and J lost 4; bases outside the gene matches: 4. CDR3 length: 15 residues. This CDR3 is CASSRLAGGLYEQYF. The CDR3 DNA follows: TGTGCCAGCAGTCGACTAGCGGGGGGGCTTTACGAGCAGTACTTC.

The chain recombines TRBV5-1 with TRBJ1-2; D gene uncertain. V gave up 0 bases and J gave up 4 bases, with 10 bases separating them. Germline lookup yields CDR1 SGHRS and CDR2 YFSETQ. This CDR3 spans 14 amino acids. The CDR3, as DNA: TGCGCCAGCAGCTTGGTGGGAGAGGGCTATGGCTACACCTTC. Its protein is CASSLVGEGYGYTF.

The chain combines TRBV18 with TRBJ2-7, with 8 nucleotides matching TRBD1. V shed 1 base and J 6 bases; nucleotides not matched to a gene: 5. The CDR3 is 14 amino acids. Germline-derived CDR1 and CDR2 are KGHSH and LQKENI. The CDR3 DNA sequence: TGTGCCAGCTCACCACTCGCAGGGGGCTTCGAGCAGTACGTC. It yields the protein CASSPLAGGFEQYV.

V gene TRBV12-5 combines with J gene TRBJ2-1; D is perhaps TRBD1 (6 bases). CDR3 length: 13 amino acids. Looked up from germline, CDR1 is LGHNT and CDR2 is FRNRAP. Trimming left V 3 bases short and J 7 bases short, with 10 bases between. CDR3 coding DNA: TGTGCTAGTGGTTTAGGGACACCAAATGAGCAGTTCTTC. Translated: CASGLGTPNEQFF.

V is TRBV15 and J is TRBJ1-4; 10 bases match TRBD1. Germline values: CDR1 LNHNV, CDR2 YYDKDF (reference sequence). This CDR3 has 17 amino acids. The V gene end was trimmed by 3 bases and the J gene end by 8 bases; junction bases not matched to a gene: 12. In DNA, the CDR3 is TGTGCCACCAGCAGTCAATGGCGGGGGACAGGGGTAGAAAAACTGTTTTTT. It codes for CATSSQWRGTGVEKLFF. The entire variable domain, with the rest obtained from reference TRBV15 and TRBJ1-4, is as follows: DAMVIQNPRYQVTQFGKPVTLSCSQTLNHNVMYWYQQKSSQAPKLLFHYYDKDFNNEADTPDNFQSRRPNTSFCFLDIRSPGLGDTAMYLCATSSQWRGTGVEKLFFGSGTQLSVL.

V is TRBV12-3 or TRBV12-4 and J is TRBJ2-3, with D hard to call. With 4 bases removed from V and 0 bases from J, the gap between germline ends came to 5 bases. This CDR3 contains 13 residues. CDR3 residues: CASSSDSTDTQYF. In nucleotides, the CDR3 is TGTGCCAGCAGTTCGGACAGCACAGATACGCAGTATTTT.

The chain is built from TRBV30 and TRBJ1-1; perhaps TRBD1 as D (5 bases). Germline loops: CDR1 GTSNPN, CDR2 SVGIG (reference sequence). V dropped 3 bases and J dropped 1 base, with 9 bases sitting between them. CDR3 length equals 13 residues. The CDR3 DNA reads as TGTGCCTGGAGCAAAGACAGGAACACTGAAGCTTTCTTT. Translation: CAWSKDRNTEAFF.